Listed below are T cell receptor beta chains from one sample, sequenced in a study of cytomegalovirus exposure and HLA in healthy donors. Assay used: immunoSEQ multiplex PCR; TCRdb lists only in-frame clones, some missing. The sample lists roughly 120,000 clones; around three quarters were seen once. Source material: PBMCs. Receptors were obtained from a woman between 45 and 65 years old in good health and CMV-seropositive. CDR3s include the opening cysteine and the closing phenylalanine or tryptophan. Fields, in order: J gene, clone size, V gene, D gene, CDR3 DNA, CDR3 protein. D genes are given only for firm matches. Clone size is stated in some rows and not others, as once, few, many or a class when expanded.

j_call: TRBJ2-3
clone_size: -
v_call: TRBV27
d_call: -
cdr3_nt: TGTGCCGCTCGAGGGACTTCCACAGATACGCAGTATTTT
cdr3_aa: CAARGTSTDTQYF

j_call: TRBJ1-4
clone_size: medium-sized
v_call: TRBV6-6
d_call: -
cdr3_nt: TGTGCCAGCAGTTCCCTGCGGGGGGCCACTAATGAAAAACTGTTTTTT
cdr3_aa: CASSSLRGATNEKLFF

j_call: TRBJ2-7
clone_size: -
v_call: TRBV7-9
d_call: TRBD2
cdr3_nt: TGTTCCAGCATCCACTCTAGCGGCTACGAGCAGTACTTC
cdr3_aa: CSSIHSSGYEQYF

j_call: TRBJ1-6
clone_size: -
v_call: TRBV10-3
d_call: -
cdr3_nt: TGTGCCTCGCAAGAGGGGGAATGGAATTCACCCCTCCACTTT
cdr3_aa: CASQEGEWNSPLHF

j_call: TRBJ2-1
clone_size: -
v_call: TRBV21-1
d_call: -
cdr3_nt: TGTGCCAGCAGCAAACGGGGGGCGTACAATGAGCAGTTCTTC
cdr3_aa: CASSKRGAYNEQFF

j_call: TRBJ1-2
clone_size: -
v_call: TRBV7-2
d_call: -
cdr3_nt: TGTGCCAGCAGCTTAATAGGGGCGCGAGGCTACACCTTC
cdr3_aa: CASSLIGARGYTF

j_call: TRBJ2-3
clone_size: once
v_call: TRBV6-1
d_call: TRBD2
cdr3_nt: TGTGCCAGCAGTGGACGTGGCGGGAGTAGCACAGATACGCAGTATTTT
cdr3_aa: CASSGRGGSSTDTQYF

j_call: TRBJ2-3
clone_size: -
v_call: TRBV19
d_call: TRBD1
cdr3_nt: TGTGCCAGTACCCGACAAAGGACAGGGGGGCGGTATTTT
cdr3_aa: CASTRQRTGGRYF

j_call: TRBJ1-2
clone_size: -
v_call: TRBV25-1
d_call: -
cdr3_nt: TGTGCCAGTTCGGTCTTAGGGGGCTATGGCTACACCTTC
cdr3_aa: CASSVLGGYGYTF

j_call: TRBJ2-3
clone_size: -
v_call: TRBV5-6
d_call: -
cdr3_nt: TGTGCCAGCAGCTTGGTTAGCAGAGATACGCAGTATTTT
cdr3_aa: CASSLVSRDTQYF

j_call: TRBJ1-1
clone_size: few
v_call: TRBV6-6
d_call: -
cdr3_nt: TGTGCCAGCAGGACAGGGAACACTGAAGCTTTCTTT
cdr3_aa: CASRTGNTEAFF

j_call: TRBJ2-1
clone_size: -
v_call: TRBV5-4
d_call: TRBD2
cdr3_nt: TGTGCCAGCAGCACCGGGACTAGCGGGAGGAATGAGCAGTTCTTC
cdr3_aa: CASSTGTSGRNEQFF

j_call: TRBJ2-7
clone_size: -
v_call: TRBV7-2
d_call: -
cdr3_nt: TGTGCCAGCAGCTTTCAGGCAGGCGTCGGCGAGCAGTACTTC
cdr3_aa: CASSFQAGVGEQYF